The 9 T cell receptor beta chains given below trace back to one sample, sequenced in a study of shared clonotypes between healthy human individuals. Repertoires were generated with immunoSEQ multiplex PCR, while TCRdb's copy carries only in-frame clones and drops some. This repertoire shows 1,400,000 or so clones, about 98.5% found once; its top ten account for approximately 0.4%. Sequencing was performed on naive CD4+ T cells sorted from blood. Subset of the sample: CD45RA+ positively selected. The receptors were gathered from a man aged 25 to 45 in good health.

The chain joins TRBV6-5 to TRBJ2-1, with D maybe TRBD2 (7 bases). This CDR3 contains 14 residues. The V end was cut by 6 bases, the J end by 12 bases, with 21 bases between. Germline CDR1 reads MNHEY; CDR2 reads SVGAGI. CDR3 bases: TGTGCCAGCAGGTCAGGGAGGGGGTGGTTTAGGCAGTTCTTC. Protein sequence: CASRSGRGWFRQFF.

The V gene is TRBV6-6, the J gene TRBJ1-4, with TRBD1 identical over 7 bases. V shed 6 bases and J 7 bases; nucleotides not matched to a gene: 11. CDR3 length equals 15 residues. Germline V gene sequence: CDR1 MNHNY, CDR2 SVGAGI (reference sequence). The CDR3 coding sequence is TGTGCCAGCAGCCCCACCGGGAGACAGGGTGAAAAACTGTTTTTT. Translated: CASSPTGRQGEKLFF.

This clone was detected once. V usage is TRBV2 and J usage is TRBJ1-4; D is uncertain. The CDR3 is 11 residues long. Germline CDR1 and CDR2: SNHLY and FYNNEI. Trimming stripped 6 bases from V and 7 bases from J, with 6 bases between. CDR3 coding DNA: TGTGCCAGCAGGACGGTTGAAAAACTGTTTTTT. Translation gives CASRTVEKLFF.

The chain links TRBV5-6 to TRBJ2-5; D is unresolved. In germline, CDR1 is SGHDT, CDR2 YYEEEE. The length of the CDR3 is 14 residues. V lost 3 bases and J 1 base, leaving 10 bases between the germline ends. This CDR3 reads CASSSTTPQETQYF. In DNA form, the CDR3 reads TGTGCCAGCAGCTCAACAACTCCCCAAGAGACCCAGTACTTC.

This clone was seen only once. The chain uses TRBV14 and TRBJ2-3, with 7 positions matching TRBD2. The CDR3 sequence is 18 residues long. V gave up 0 bases and J gave up 4 bases; unmatched junction bases: 13. Germline lookup yields CDR1 SGHDN and CDR2 FVKESK. The CDR3, as DNA: TGTGCCAGCAGCCAAGACCCCCCCGGGGGAGGGCGCCCAGATACGCAGTATTTT. Translation gives CASSQDPPGGGRPDTQYF.

This clone was seen only a few times. The chain has TRBV7-8 and TRBJ2-2; 11 bases match TRBD2. The ends lost 3 bases at V and 7 bases at J; junction bases unmatched: 7. This CDR3 has 16 amino acids. Germline V CDR1 and CDR2: SGHVS, FQNEAQ. In DNA form, the CDR3 reads TGTGCCAGCAGCTTCTCACTAGCGGGAGTGTTCGGGGAGCTGTTTTTT. It is translated as CASSFSLAGVFGELFF.

V gene TRBV18 combines with J gene TRBJ2-2; TRBD2 agrees at 11 bases. The germline CDR1 and CDR2 sequences are KGHSH and LQKENI. CDR3 length: 16 residues. The ends lost 4 bases at V and 4 bases at J; junction bases unmatched: 5. This chain's CDR3 is CASSQGTSGLTGELFF. DNA of the CDR3: TGTGCCAGCTCACAGGGGACTAGCGGCCTCACCGGGGAGCTGTTTTTT.

The rearrangement links TRBV28 to TRBJ2-7; 16 positions match TRBD2. V lost 6 bases and J lost 3; bases outside the gene matches: 5. Germline assignment: CDR1 MDHEN and CDR2 SYDVKM. This CDR3 has 16 amino acids. The CDR3 region has the DNA TGTGCCAGCAGCGGGACTAGCGGGAGGGCCCTCTACGAGCAGTACTTC. Encoded protein: CASSGTSGRALYEQYF.

The chain combines TRBV6-5 with TRBJ2-5; no reliable D call. In germline, CDR1 is MNHEY, CDR2 SVGAGI. V lost 0 bases and J 1 base, leaving 12 bases between the germline ends. The CDR3 is made up of 16 amino acids. In DNA form, the CDR3 reads TGTGCCAGCAGTTACTCCGGACCTCTAGTCCAAGAGACCCAGTACTTC. This translates into CASSYSGPLVQETQYF.